This record covers a single T cell receptor (beta chain). Germline V gives CDR1 LGHNT, CDR2 FRNRAP. The CDR3 is 13 amino acids. V was pared by 1 base and J by 5 bases, with 8 bases between. Clones were read by immunoSEQ multiplex PCR, and TCRdb kept only the in-frame ones, dropping some. The sample shows about 400,000 clones, roughly 91% of them seen only once. The data stem from a study of blood T cell repertoires in COVID-19. Turning to the study itself: PBMCs, B-cell-depleted T cells, or T cells provided the cDNA or gDNA that made up the material.

The source is a woman younger than 45 who had recovered from COVID-19. Specimen: PBMCs or T cells enriched from blood (not recorded which). This chain links TRBV12-5 with TRBJ1-1, with TRBD1 as a possible D gene (5 bases). CDR3: CASGLDGGTEAFF. The CDR3 DNA follows: TGTGCTAGTGGTTTGGACGGGGGTACTGAAGCTTTCTTT.